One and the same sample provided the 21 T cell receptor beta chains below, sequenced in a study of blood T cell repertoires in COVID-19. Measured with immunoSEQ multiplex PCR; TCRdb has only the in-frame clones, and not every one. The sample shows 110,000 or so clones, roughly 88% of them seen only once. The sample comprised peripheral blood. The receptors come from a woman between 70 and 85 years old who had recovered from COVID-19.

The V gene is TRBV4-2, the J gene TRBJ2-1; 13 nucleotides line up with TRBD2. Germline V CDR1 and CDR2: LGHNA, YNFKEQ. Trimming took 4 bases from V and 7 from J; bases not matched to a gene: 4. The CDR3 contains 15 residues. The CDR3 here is CASSLGTSGVNEQFF. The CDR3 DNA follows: TGTGCCAGCAGCCTCGGGACTAGCGGGGTGAATGAGCAGTTCTTC.

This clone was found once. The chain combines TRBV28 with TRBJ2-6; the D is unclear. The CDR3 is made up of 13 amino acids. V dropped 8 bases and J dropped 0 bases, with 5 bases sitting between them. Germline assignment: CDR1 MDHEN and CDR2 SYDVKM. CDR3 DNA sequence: TGTGCCAGCGGGCTCTCTGGGGCCAACGTCCTGACTTTC. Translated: CASGLSGANVLTF.

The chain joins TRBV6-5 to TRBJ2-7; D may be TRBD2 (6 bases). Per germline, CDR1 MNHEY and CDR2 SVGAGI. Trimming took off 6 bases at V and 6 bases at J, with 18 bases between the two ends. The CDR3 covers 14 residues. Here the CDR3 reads CASSQDWRGVEQYF. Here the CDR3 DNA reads TGTGCCAGCAGCCAGGACTGGAGGGGTGTCGAGCAGTACTTC.

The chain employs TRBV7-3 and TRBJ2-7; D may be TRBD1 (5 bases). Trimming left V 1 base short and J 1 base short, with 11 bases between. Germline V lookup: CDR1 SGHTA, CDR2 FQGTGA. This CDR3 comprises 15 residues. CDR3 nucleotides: TGTGCCAGCAGCTTAAGGGGCGGCCGTTCCTACGAGCAGTACTTC. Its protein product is CASSLRGGRSYEQYF. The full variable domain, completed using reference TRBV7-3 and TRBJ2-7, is GAGVSQTPSNKVTEKGKYVELRCDPISGHTALYWYRQSLGQGPEFLIYFQGTGAADDSGLPNDRFFAVRPEGSVSTLKIQRTERGDSAVYLCASSLRGGRSYEQYFGPGTRLTVT.

CDR3 region: CASSFPLAGVDNEQFF. DNA for the CDR3: TGCGCCAGCAGCTTCCCCTTAGCGGGAGTCGACAATGAGCAGTTCTTC. The gene calls are TRBV5-1 and TRBJ2-1, with 9 bases matching TRBD2. CDR1 and CDR2 (germline): SGHRS, YFSETQ. The CDR3 is 16 residues long. The junction had 8 bases not matched to a gene; V was cut back by 2 bases and J by 5 bases.

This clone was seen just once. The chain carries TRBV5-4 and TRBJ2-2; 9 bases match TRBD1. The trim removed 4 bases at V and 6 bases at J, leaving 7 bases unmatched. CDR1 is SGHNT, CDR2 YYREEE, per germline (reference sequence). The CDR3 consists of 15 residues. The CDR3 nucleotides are TGTGCCAGCAGCCTAGGGACAGGGAGGGCCGGGGAGCTGTTTTTT. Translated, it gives CASSLGTGRAGELFF.

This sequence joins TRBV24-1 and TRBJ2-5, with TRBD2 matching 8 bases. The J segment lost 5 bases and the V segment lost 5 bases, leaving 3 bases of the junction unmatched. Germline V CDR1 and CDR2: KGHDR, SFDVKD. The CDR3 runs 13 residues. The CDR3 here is CATSGREGETQYF. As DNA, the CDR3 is TGTGCCACCAGTGGCCGGGAGGGGGAGACCCAGTACTTC.

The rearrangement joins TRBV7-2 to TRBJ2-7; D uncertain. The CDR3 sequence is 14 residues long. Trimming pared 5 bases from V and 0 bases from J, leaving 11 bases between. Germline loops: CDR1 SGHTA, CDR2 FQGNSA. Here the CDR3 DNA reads TGTGCCAGCAGCATAGGGCCCCTCTCCTACGAGCAGTACTTC. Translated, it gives CASSIGPLSYEQYF.

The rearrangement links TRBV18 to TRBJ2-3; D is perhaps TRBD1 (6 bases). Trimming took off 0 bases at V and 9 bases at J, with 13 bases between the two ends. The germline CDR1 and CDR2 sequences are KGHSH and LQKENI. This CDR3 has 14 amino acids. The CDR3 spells CASSPPGTPGTQYF. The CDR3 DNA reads TGTGCCAGCTCACCACCCGGGACACCCGGGACGCAGTATTTT. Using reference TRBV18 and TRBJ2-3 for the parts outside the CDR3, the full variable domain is NAGVMQNPRHLVRRRGQEARLRCSPMKGHSHVYWYRQLPEEGLKFMVYLQKENIIDESGMPKERFSAEFPKEGPSILRIQQVVRGDSAAYFCASSPPGTPGTQYFGPGTRLTVL.

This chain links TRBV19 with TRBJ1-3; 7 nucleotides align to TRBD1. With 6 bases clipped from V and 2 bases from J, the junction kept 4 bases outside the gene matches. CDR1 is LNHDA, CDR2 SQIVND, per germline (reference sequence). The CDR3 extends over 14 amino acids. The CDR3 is CASSRGQTGNTIYF. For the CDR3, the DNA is TGTGCCAGTAGCAGGGGACAGACTGGAAACACCATATATTTT.

Here the CDR3 reads CASSPTGGIGYGYTF. The CDR3 coding sequence is TGTGCCAGCAGTCCGACAGGGGGGATTGGGTATGGCTACACCTTC. This rearrangement joins TRBV6-5 to TRBJ1-2; 9 bases are a match to TRBD1. The germline gives CDR1 MNHEY, CDR2 SVGAGI. The CDR3 runs to 15 residues. V dropped 5 bases and J dropped 5; count of bases not matched to a gene: 9.

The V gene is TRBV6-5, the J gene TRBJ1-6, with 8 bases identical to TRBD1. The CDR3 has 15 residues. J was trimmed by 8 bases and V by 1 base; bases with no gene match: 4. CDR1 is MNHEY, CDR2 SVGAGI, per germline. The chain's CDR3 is CASSYLDRAHSPLHF. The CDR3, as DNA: TGTGCCAGCAGTTACTTGGACAGGGCCCATTCACCCCTCCACTTT.

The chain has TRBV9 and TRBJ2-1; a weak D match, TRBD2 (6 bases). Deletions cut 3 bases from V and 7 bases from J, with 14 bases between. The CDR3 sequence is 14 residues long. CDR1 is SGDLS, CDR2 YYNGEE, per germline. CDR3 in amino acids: CASSGSGQRNEQFF. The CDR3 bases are TGTGCCAGCAGCGGGAGCGGGCAACGGAATGAGCAGTTCTTC.

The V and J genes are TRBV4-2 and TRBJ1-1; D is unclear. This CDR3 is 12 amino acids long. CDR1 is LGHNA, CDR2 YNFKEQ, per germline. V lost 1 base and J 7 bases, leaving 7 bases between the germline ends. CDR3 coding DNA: TGTGCCAGCAGCCAAGGCAGGCTTGAAGCTTTCTTT. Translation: CASSQGRLEAFF.

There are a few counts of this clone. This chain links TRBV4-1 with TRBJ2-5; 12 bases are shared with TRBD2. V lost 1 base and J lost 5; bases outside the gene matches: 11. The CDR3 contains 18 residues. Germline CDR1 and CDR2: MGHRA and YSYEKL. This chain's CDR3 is CASSQVRLAGGPMETQYF. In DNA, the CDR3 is TGCGCCAGCAGCCAAGTCCGGCTAGCGGGAGGGCCGATGGAGACCCAGTACTTC.

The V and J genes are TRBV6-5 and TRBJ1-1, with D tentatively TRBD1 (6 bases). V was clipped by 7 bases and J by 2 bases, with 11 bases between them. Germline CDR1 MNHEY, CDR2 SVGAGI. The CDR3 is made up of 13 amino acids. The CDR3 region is CASKFRGNTEAFF. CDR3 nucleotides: TGTGCCAGCAAATTCAGGGGTAACACTGAAGCTTTCTTT.

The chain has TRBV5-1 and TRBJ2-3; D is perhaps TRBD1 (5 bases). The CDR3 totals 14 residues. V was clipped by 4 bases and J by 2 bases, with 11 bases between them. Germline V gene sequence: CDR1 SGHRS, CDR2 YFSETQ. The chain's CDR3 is CASSLNRLTDTQYF. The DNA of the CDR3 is TGCGCCAGCAGCCTAAACAGGCTCACAGATACGCAGTATTTT.

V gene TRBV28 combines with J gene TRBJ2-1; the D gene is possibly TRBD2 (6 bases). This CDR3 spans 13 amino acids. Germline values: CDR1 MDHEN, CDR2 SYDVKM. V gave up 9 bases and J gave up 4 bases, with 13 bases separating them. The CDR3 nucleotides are TGTGCCAGTGGGACTTTATCTTACAATGAGCAGTTCTTC. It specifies CASGTLSYNEQFF.

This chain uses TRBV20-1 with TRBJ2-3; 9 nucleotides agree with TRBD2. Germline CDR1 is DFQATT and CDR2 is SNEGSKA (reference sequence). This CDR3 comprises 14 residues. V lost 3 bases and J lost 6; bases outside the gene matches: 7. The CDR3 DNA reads TGCAGTGCTAGTCTTAGCGGGGGCCTTGATACGCAGTATTTT. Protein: CSASLSGGLDTQYF.

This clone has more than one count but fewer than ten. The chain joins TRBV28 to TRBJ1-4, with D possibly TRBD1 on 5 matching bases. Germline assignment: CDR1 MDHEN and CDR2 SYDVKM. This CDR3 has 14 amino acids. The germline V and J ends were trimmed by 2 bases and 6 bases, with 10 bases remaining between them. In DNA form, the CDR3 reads TGTGCCAGCAGTTTACACCAGGGTTATGAAAAACTGTTTTTT. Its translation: CASSLHQGYEKLFF.

Here the CDR3 reads CASSYWNRASYEQYF. In nucleotides, the CDR3 is TGTGCCAGCAGTTACTGGAACAGGGCCTCCTACGAGCAGTACTTC. The V call is TRBV6-2 or TRBV6-3, the J call TRBJ2-7, with D perhaps TRBD1 (6 bases). V lost 1 base and J 0 bases, leaving 10 bases between the germline ends. The germline V gene encodes CDR1 MNHEY and CDR2 SVGEGT. The CDR3 has 15 residues.